The text below deals with one T cell receptor beta chain. This CDR3 has 11 residues. CDR1 SGHVS and CDR2 FNYEAQ come from the germline V gene. V lost 3 bases and J lost 7, with 3 bases in between. The data stem from a study of OX40 agonist ivuxolimab in advanced cancers. Background on the study: Aged 23 to 79 with a mean of approximately 57 years, they were around 79% male. Earlier treatment with anti-PD-1, anti-PD-L1 or anti-CTLA-4 was permitted, and around 36% had received some. Three patients got partial responses; one had hepatocellular carcinoma and two had cutaneous melanoma.

Only in-frame clones appear in the TCRdb table, and some are missing; sequencing was by immunoSEQ multiplex PCR. The sample lists 80,000 to 95,000 clones, about 90% occurring once. Specimen: CD4+ or CD8+ T cells sorted from blood, collected in a trial of the OX40 agonist ivuxolimab. This sequence originates from an adult with an advanced solid tumor such as melanoma, head and neck, liver or kidney cancer. The chain is built from TRBV7-6 and TRBJ1-4; no clear D gene. The CDR3 bases are TGTGCCAGCAGCTTTGGTGAAAAACTGTTTTTT. Protein sequence: CASSFGEKLFF.